This T cell receptor (beta chain) was obtained from a study of cytomegalovirus exposure and HLA in healthy donors. The PCR contained 60 Vbeta and 13 Jbeta primers. Profiling relied on immunoSEQ multiplex PCR, and the TCRdb table lists in-frame clones only, not all of them. This sample's clone table lists about 50,000 clones. Trimming removed 2 bases at V and 0 bases at J, with 6 bases between. CDR1 SGHRS and CDR2 YFSETQ come from the germline V gene. This CDR3 contains 14 residues. The source of this sequence is a man between 18 and 35 years old in good health and CMV-seropositive. This chain uses TRBV5-1 with TRBJ1-3; no clear D gene. Material for sequencing was PBMCs. The CDR3 nucleotides are TGCGCCAGCAGCTTACTAGGCTCTGGAAACACCATATATTTT. This encodes CASSLLGSGNTIYF.